The clone carrying this T cell receptor (beta chain) came up a few times. Unmatched junction bases numbered 5, after V lost 6 bases and J lost 5 bases. Germline CDR1 and CDR2: MDHEN and SYDVKM. The CDR3 has 14 amino acids. Participants spanned ages roughly 18 to 95 years and resided in 20 to 30 US areas. In Cohort 3, a recovered donor had either two negative PCRs, clearance, or symptom resolution. This table comes from immunoSEQ multiplex PCR, and its TCRdb copy is limited to in-frame clones, with some not included. This table holds roughly 330,000 clones, more than 75% found once. This record belongs to a study of blood T cell repertoires in COVID-19. Background on the study: Whether acute or convalescent, the COVID-19 samples came from the United States, Italy and Spain. PBMCs, B-cell-depleted T cells, or T cells were the source of the cDNA or gDNA that made up the material.

The clonotype originates from a woman aged 30 to 39 who had recovered from COVID-19. Material: PBMCs or T cells enriched from blood (not recorded which). The V and J genes are TRBV28 and TRBJ2-1; 9 bases fit TRBD2. The CDR3 loop reads CASSIAGVHNEQFF. The CDR3 DNA reads TGTGCCAGCAGCATAGCGGGGGTCCACAATGAGCAGTTCTTC.